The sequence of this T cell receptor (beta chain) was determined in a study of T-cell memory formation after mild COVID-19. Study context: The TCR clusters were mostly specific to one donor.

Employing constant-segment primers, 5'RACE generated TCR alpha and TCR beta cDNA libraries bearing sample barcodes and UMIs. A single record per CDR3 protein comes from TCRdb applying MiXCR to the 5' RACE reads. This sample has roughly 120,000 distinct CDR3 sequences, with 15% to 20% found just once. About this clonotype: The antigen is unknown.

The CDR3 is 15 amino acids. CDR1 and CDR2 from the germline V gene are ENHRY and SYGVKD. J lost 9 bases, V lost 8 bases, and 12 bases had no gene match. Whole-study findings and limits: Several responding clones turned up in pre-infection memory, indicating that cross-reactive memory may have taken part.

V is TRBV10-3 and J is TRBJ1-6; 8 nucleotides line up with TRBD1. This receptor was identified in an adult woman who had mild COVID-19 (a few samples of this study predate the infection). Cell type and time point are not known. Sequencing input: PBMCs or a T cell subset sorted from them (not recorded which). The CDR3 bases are TGTGCCATCTCCGGGGTGGCAGGGGGCAGTTCACCCCTCCACTTT. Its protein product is CAISGVAGGSSPLHF.